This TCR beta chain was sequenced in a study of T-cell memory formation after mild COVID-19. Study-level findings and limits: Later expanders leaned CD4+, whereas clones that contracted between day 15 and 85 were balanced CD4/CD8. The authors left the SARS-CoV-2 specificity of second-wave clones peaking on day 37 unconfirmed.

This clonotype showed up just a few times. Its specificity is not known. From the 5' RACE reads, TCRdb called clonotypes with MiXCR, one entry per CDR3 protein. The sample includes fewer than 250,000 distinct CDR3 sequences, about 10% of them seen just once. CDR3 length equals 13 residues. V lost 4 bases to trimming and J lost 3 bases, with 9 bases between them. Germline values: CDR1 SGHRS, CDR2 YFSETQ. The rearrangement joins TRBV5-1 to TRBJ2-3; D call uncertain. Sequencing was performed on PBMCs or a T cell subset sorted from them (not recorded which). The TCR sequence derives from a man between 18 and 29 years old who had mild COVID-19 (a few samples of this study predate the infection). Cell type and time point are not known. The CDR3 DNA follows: TGCGCCAGCAGCCCTGAGATGACAGATACGCAGTATTTT. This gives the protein CASSPEMTDTQYF.